These T cell receptor beta chains were read from a single sample in a study of blood T cell repertoires in COVID-19. The data were produced by immunoSEQ multiplex PCR, yet TCRdb's version contains in-frame clones alone and is incomplete. The sample records 200,000 to 250,000 clones, roughly 90% being singletons. The sequencing sample was made of peripheral blood. The receptors stem from a man aged 25 to 40 who had recovered from COVID-19. Both conserved end residues are part of each CDR3. A D gene is named only where the DNA matches it firmly. Clone size is not always given. Where it is, it says once, few, many or a class for expanded clones.

clone_size,j_call,v_call,d_call,cdr3_length,cdr3_nt,cdr3_aa
few,TRBJ1-2,TRBV18,.,12,TGTGCCAGCTCATCTAAGACAGATGGCTACACCTTC,CASSSKTDGYTF
.,TRBJ1-2,TRBV6-2/TRBV6-3,.,13,TGTGCCAGCAGTTACGGGGGAGGCTATGGCTACACCTTC,CASSYGGGYGYTF
.,TRBJ2-1,TRBV7-2,TRBD2,15,TGTGCCAGCAGCTTAGGCGGGGGGTCCCACAATGAGCAGTTCTTC,CASSLGGGSHNEQFF
once,TRBJ1-6,TRBV3-1/TRBV3-2,.,17,TGTGCCAGCAGCCAAGAGCGGGCGGCCAGGCGGAATTCACCCCTCCACTTT,CASSQERAARRNSPLHF
once,TRBJ1-4,TRBV5-1,.,17,TGCGCCAGCAGCCTCCGGACAGCCACAGTAGATAATGAAAAACTGTTTTTT,CASSLRTATVDNEKLFF
.,TRBJ1-2,TRBV7-6,TRBD1,15,TGTGCCAGCAGCGGCCGACAGGGCCCCATCGAGGGCTACACCTTC,CASSGRQGPIEGYTF
.,TRBJ2-1,TRBV6-6,TRBD1,14,TGTGCCAGCAGCCTGACAGGGGGAATCAATGAGCAATTCTTC,CASSLTGGINEQFF
.,TRBJ2-3,TRBV4-1,.,16,TGCGCCAGCAGCCAAGGGAATCGGGGGGCGGTAGATACGCAGTATTTT,CASSQGNRGAVDTQYF
.,TRBJ1-2,TRBV25-1,.,15,TGTGCCAGCAGTGAAAGGGCAGGGGATTTCTATGGCTACACCTTC,CASSERAGDFYGYTF
.,TRBJ2-5,TRBV5-1,.,14,TGCGCCAGCAGCTTCGACCAGGGGTGGGAGACCCAGTACTTC,CASSFDQGWETQYF
.,TRBJ2-2,TRBV19,TRBD2,15,TGTGCCAGTATAGCGGGGGGGCTGAACACCGGGGAGCTGTTTTTT,CASIAGGLNTGELFF
.,TRBJ1-1,TRBV29-1,.,13,TGCAGCGTCAGACAGGTTCGAGGGACTGAAGCTTTCTTT,CSVRQVRGTEAFF
.,TRBJ2-7,TRBV6-2/TRBV6-3,TRBD2,17,TGTGCCAGCAGTTACGGCTCTAGCGGGGGGGCCCTACGAGCAATCCTCTTC,CASSYGSSGGALRAILF
.,TRBJ1-6,TRBV5-4,.,16,TGTGCCAGCAGCTCGGCTGGGAGCTCCTATAATTCACCCCTCCACTTT,CASSSAGSSYNSPLHF
.,TRBJ2-7,TRBV5-1,.,13,TGCGCCAGCAGCTTGTTAGACAGGCACGAGCAGTACTTC,CASSLLDRHEQYF
.,TRBJ2-1,TRBV6-5,.,13,TGTGCCAGCTTCGGGTACTCCTACAATGAGCAGTTCTTC,CASFGYSYNEQFF
.,TRBJ2-2,TRBV6-4,TRBD2,17,TGTGCCAGCAGTGATACCGCTAGCGGGGGGCCTAGCGGGGAGCTGTTTTTT,CASSDTASGGPSGELFF
.,TRBJ2-1,TRBV6-1,TRBD2,19,TGTGCCAGCAGTGAAATCCGCGGAGTAGCGGGGTTTGGATACAATGAGCAGTTCTTC,CASSEIRGVAGFGYNEQFF
.,TRBJ1-1,TRBV6-4,TRBD1,13,TGTGCCAGCAGTGCGGACAGGGGGGCTGAAGCTTTCTTT,CASSADRGAEAFF
once,TRBJ2-7,TRBV7-2,.,16,TGTGCCAGCAGCTTACCCGCCGCGACAGGTACCTACGAGCAGTACTTC,CASSLPAATGTYEQYF
.,TRBJ1-3,TRBV18,.,15,TGTGCCAGCTCACCGCAGAGGGCTGATGGAAACACCATATATTTT,CASSPQRADGNTIYF
.,TRBJ2-7,TRBV6-2/TRBV6-3,TRBD1,14,TGTGCCAGCAGTCCAAGATTGGACAGGGGAGAGCAGTACTTC,CASSPRLDRGEQYF
.,TRBJ1-5,TRBV19,TRBD1,15,TGTGCCAGTAGCCGGACAGGGGGCCGGGATCAGCCCCAGCATTTT,CASSRTGGRDQPQHF
few,TRBJ2-3,TRBV27,.,15,TGTGCCAGCAGCCCTGACAATCCTAGCACAGATACGCAGTATTTT,CASSPDNPSTDTQYF
.,TRBJ1-1,TRBV19,TRBD1,14,TGTGCCAGTAGTTTAGGGACAGCGAACACTGAAGCTTTCTTT,CASSLGTANTEAFF
once,TRBJ1-1,TRBV7-2,.,15,TGTGCCAGCAGCTTAGTAAGGACAGCTAACACTGAAGCTTTCTTT,CASSLVRTANTEAFF
.,TRBJ2-3,TRBV7-7,TRBD2,21,TGTGCCAGCAGCAAGCGGGGGGCAGCCATAAAAAAGCGGGGTAGCACAGATACGCAGTATTTT,CASSKRGAAIKKRGSTDTQYF
.,TRBJ2-7,TRBV5-4,.,12,TGTGCCAGCAGCTTCGGTCAGCAGGTTCGGTACTTC,CASSFGQQVRYF
.,TRBJ2-1,TRBV7-2,.,12,TGTGCCAGCACCCCCGTTATGGGGGCGCAGTTCTTC,CASTPVMGAQFF
few,TRBJ1-5,TRBV7-8,.,11,TGTGCCAGCAGCCCAGGGATCCAAGAGCATTTT,CASSPGIQEHF
.,TRBJ2-2,TRBV2,.,11,TGTGCCAGCATGAGCACCGGGGAGCTGTTTTTT,CASMSTGELFF
.,TRBJ1-2,TRBV24-1,TRBD1,13,TGTGCCACCAGTGACGGGACAGGCTATGGCTACACCTTC,CATSDGTGYGYTF
once,TRBJ1-2,TRBV16,.,15,TGTGCCAGCAGCCAATCGCAGGAGGCAGCCTATGGCTACACCTTC,CASSQSQEAAYGYTF
.,TRBJ1-3,TRBV7-2,.,15,TGTGCCAGCAGCTCAAGGGGGTTTGGCGGAAACACCATATATTTT,CASSSRGFGGNTIYF
.,TRBJ1-2,TRBV3-1/TRBV3-2,.,15,TGTGCCAGCAGCCAACTCCGATCAGCTAGCAATGGCTACACCTTC,CASSQLRSASNGYTF
.,TRBJ2-3,TRBV6-2/TRBV6-3,.,18,TGTGCCAGCAGTTACTCCTCTCGACTGGCGGGACGCACAGATACGCAGTATTTT,CASSYSSRLAGRTDTQYF
.,TRBJ2-1,TRBV9,.,14,TGTGCCAGCACCAAAAGTAGCGTCTACAATGAGCAGTTCTTC,CASTKSSVYNEQFF
.,TRBJ2-7,TRBV5-4,.,15,TGTGCCAGCAGCTTCTGGGGGGGGCTTAGATACGAGCAGTACTTC,CASSFWGGLRYEQYF
.,TRBJ2-7,TRBV12-3/TRBV12-4,.,13,TGTGCCAGCAGTTTGGGCCTCGACTACGAGCAGTACTTC,CASSLGLDYEQYF
.,TRBJ1-1,TRBV6-4,.,13,TGTGCCAGCAGTTCCACAGGGAACACTGAAGCTTTCTTT,CASSSTGNTEAFF
.,TRBJ1-4,TRBV19,TRBD1,18,TGTGCCAGTAGTATAGATCCTTCCGCCGGACAGGCCACAGAAAAACTGTTTTTT,CASSIDPSAGQATEKLFF
.,TRBJ2-7,TRBV5-1,TRBD2,16,TGCGCCAGCAGCCCCAGGACTAGCGGGGACCACTGGGAGCAGTACTTC,CASSPRTSGDHWEQYF
.,TRBJ2-7,TRBV5-6,.,13,TGTGCCAGCAGCTTGGCCCAGGAGGACGAGCAGTACTTC,CASSLAQEDEQYF
.,TRBJ1-4,TRBV5-1,.,15,TGCGCCAGCAGCTTGTCGGGGGGATTTCGCGAAAAACTGTTTTTT,CASSLSGGFREKLFF
.,TRBJ2-4,TRBV5-5,.,16,TGTGCCAGCAGCGTGGCCCCAGGAAGTCCCAAAAACATTCAGTACTTC,CASSVAPGSPKNIQYF
once,TRBJ2-7,TRBV28,.,13,TGTGCCAGCAAGGGCGGGGGCTGGGACGAGCAGTACTTC,CASKGGGWDEQYF
.,TRBJ1-4,TRBV7-9,TRBD1,15,TGTGCCAGCAGCCCAGATGGGACAGGGTATGAAAAACTGTTTTTT,CASSPDGTGYEKLFF
.,TRBJ1-5,TRBV5-4,.,13,TGTGCCAGCAGCTTAGATCTAAATCAGCCCCAGCATTTT,CASSLDLNQPQHF
few,TRBJ2-5,TRBV5-4,TRBD2,14,TGTGCCAGCAGCTCCGGACTAGCGCGAGAGACCCAGTACTTC,CASSSGLARETQYF
.,TRBJ1-5,TRBV6-4,.,17,TGTGCCAGCAGCGGTACTGAACAGGCTCATAGCAATCAGCCCCAGCATTTT,CASSGTEQAHSNQPQHF
.,TRBJ2-4,TRBV3-1/TRBV3-2,.,16,TGTGCCAGCAGCCTCTATGACACCTTAGCCAAAAACATTCAGTACTTC,CASSLYDTLAKNIQYF
.,TRBJ1-2,TRBV5-6,.,15,TGTGCCAGCAGCTTCGGCGAAGGGGCCTCTTATGGCTACACCTTC,CASSFGEGASYGYTF
.,TRBJ2-3,TRBV4-2,.,14,TGTGCCAGCAGCCAAGAGCGCGTATCAGATACGCAGTATTTT,CASSQERVSDTQYF
.,TRBJ2-3,TRBV2,.,14,TGTGCCAGCACGCTGGAGAGTTCCACAGATACGCAGTATTTT,CASTLESSTDTQYF
.,TRBJ2-5,TRBV4-3,.,15,TGCGCCAGCAGACCTACAGGGAGTTGGGTGGAGACCCAGTACTTC,CASRPTGSWVETQYF
.,TRBJ2-5,TRBV5-1,TRBD1,15,TGCGCCAGCGACAGGGGGTTCGGGTACCAAGAGACCCAGTACTTC,CASDRGFGYQETQYF
.,TRBJ1-6,TRBV9,TRBD1,15,TGTGCCAGCAGCCCGGGACAGGGTAAAGATTCACCCCTCCACTTT,CASSPGQGKDSPLHF
.,TRBJ2-6,TRBV29-1,.,13,TGCAGCGTTGAACGTACTGGGGCCAACGTCCTGACTTTC,CSVERTGANVLTF
once,TRBJ2-7,TRBV12-5,TRBD1,16,TGTGCTAGTGGTTCGCTCTTACGGACAGGGACCTACGAGCAGTACTTC,CASGSLLRTGTYEQYF
.,TRBJ1-3,TRBV19,TRBD1,16,TGTGCCAGTAGTCCAGGACAGGGTATCTCTGGAAACACCATATATTTT,CASSPGQGISGNTIYF